Below, one T cell receptor beta chain is given with its context. Its antigen is still unknown. The sample belongs to a study of identical twins. Study-level results: Because invariant MAIT and iNKT cells could be present, zero-insertion analyses could be partly confounded. Cross-sectional statistics underpinned the conclusions; the same donors were not followed. Some out-of-frame alpha sequences were shared by twins, and these showed excess low generation probability. There was more out-of-frame TCR alpha sharing in monozygotic twins than models estimated.

TCRdb analysed the 5' RACE reads with MiXCR anew, one entry per CDR3 protein. The sample includes some 330,000 distinct CDR3 sequences, around 9.7% of them seen just once. V shed 5 bases and J 8 bases; nucleotides not matched to a gene: 12. The CDR3 loop spans 16 amino acids. Germline loops: CDR1 LNHDA, CDR2 SQIVND (reference sequence). Source material: naive T cells sorted from blood. The rearrangement joins TRBV19 to TRBJ1-4; TRBD1 matches at 9 bases. The clonotype originates from a woman aged 45-65 years in good health. CDR3 nucleotides: TGTGCCAGTAGTTTTAGGACAGGGGTCTCGAAAGAAAAACTGTTTTTT. Residues: CASSFRTGVSKEKLFF.